These 17 T cell receptor beta chains originate from one sample sequenced in a study of cytotoxic CD8 clonotypes in ibrutinib-treated CLL (dated by TCRdb to about 2021). The time point tag for this specimen amounts to: approximately eleven months on ibrutinib. Library method: the immunoSEQ multiplex PCR assay. TCRdb took this table from immuneACCESS and kept in-frame rearrangements with V and J called. Such tables lack part of the clones; where checked against another copy, unresolved V genes explain under half of the gap, and the rest is unexplained. The sample includes about 130,000 clones, with approximately 81% observed a single time. The ten largest clones add up to around 13% of the sample. The starting material was PBMCs, obtained after 12 months of ibrutinib treatment. These receptors were collected from a human donor with chronic lymphocytic leukemia.

The rearrangement joins TRBV5-1 to TRBJ2-3; the match to TRBD2 covers 13 bases. This CDR3 has 21 residues. V gave up 4 bases and J gave up 0 bases; unmatched junction bases: 17. Per the germline V gene, CDR1 is SGHRS and CDR2 is YFSETQ. CDR3: CASSPQGLAGLLHSSTDTQYF. The CDR3 DNA is TGCGCCAGCAGCCCACAGGGACTAGCGGGGCTACTTCATTCTAGCACAGATACGCAGTATTTT.

V and J are TRBV7-3 and TRBJ2-3; TRBD2 matches 11 bases. V was pared by 5 bases and J by 2 bases, with 6 bases of the junction left unmatched. Germline-derived CDR1 and CDR2 are SGHTA and FQGTGA. This CDR3 is 16 amino acids long. The CDR3 region is CASSLGTSGNTDTQYF. In DNA, the CDR3 is TGTGCCAGCAGCCTCGGGACTAGCGGAAACACAGATACGCAGTATTTT.

This clone was recorded a few times. The genes are TRBV25-1 and TRBJ2-5, with a tentative D call TRBD2 (6 bases). The germline V and J ends were trimmed by 2 bases and 4 bases, with 11 bases remaining between them. CDR1 and CDR2 from the germline V gene are MGHDK and SYGVNS. The CDR3 sequence is 14 residues long. The chain's CDR3 is CASSEISSVETQYF. The CDR3 DNA sequence: TGTGCCAGCAGTGAAATCTCTAGCGTAGAGACCCAGTACTTC.

The rearrangement joins TRBV5-6 to TRBJ1-1; no clear D gene. CDR1 is SGHDT, CDR2 YYEEEE, per germline. This CDR3 comprises 14 residues. V was clipped by 1 base and J by 2 bases, with 9 bases between them. CDR3 residues: CASSLIFVNTEAFF. The CDR3 bases are TGTGCCAGCAGCTTGATCTTCGTTAACACTGAAGCTTTCTTT.

In its sample, this clone was seen a few times. The gene calls are TRBV6-6 and TRBJ1-5, with D perhaps matching TRBD1 (6 bases). Per the germline V gene, CDR1 is MNHNY and CDR2 is SVGAGI (reference sequence). This CDR3 spans 13 amino acids. Between the trimmed V and J ends, which lost 6 bases and 7 bases, there was a span of 13 bases. The CDR3 sequence: CASRPQGTQPQHF. In DNA, the CDR3 is TGTGCCAGCAGGCCACAGGGAACCCAGCCCCAGCATTTT.

This chain connects TRBV2 to TRBJ1-2; D uncertain. The V and J ends lost 7 bases and 4 bases respectively, with 16 bases between them. CDR3 length: 14 residues. Germline V lookup: CDR1 SNHLY, CDR2 FYNNEI. For the CDR3, the DNA is TGTGCCAGCACCCCAGGCAATCCGGTCTATGGCTACACCTTC. Protein: CASTPGNPVYGYTF.

This chain uses TRBV7-8 with TRBJ2-7; D perhaps matches TRBD1 (7 bases). Trimming left V 5 bases short and J 3 bases short, with 11 bases between. The CDR3 consists of 13 residues. The germline V gene has CDR1 SGHVS and CDR2 FQNEAQ. As DNA, the CDR3 is TGTGCCAGCAGCCCCAGGGGGGTCTACGAGCAGTACTTC. This gives the protein CASSPRGVYEQYF.

The chain is built from TRBV27 and TRBJ1-2, with D possibly being TRBD1 (5 bases). CDR3 length equals 13 residues. Germline assignment: CDR1 MNHEY and CDR2 SMNVEV (reference sequence). Between the trimmed V and J ends, which lost 4 bases and 4 bases, there was a span of 10 bases. CDR3 residues: CASSSQGFYGYTF. As DNA, the CDR3 is TGTGCCAGCAGTTCCCAGGGTTTCTATGGCTACACCTTC.

The V call is TRBV7-3, the J call TRBJ2-1; possible D gene TRBD1, 5 bases. Trimming left V 3 bases short and J 1 base short, with 13 bases between. Per germline, CDR1 SGHTA and CDR2 FQGTGA. The CDR3 spans 16 residues. The CDR3 protein is CASSFSGSLSYNEQFF. The CDR3 DNA reads as TGTGCCAGCAGCTTCTCAGGGTCTTTGTCCTACAATGAGCAGTTCTTC.

The gene calls are TRBV5-1 and TRBJ2-1; possibly TRBD2 for D (6 bases). Trimming removed 6 bases from V and 3 bases from J, with 13 bases in between. Looked up from germline, CDR1 is SGHRS and CDR2 is YFSETQ. The CDR3 length is 14 residues. This CDR3 reads CASNLGGIYNEQFF. The CDR3 DNA reads TGCGCCAGCAACCTTGGAGGGATCTACAATGAGCAGTTCTTC. The full variable domain, with the rest looked up from reference TRBV5-1 and TRBJ2-1, is KAGVTQTPRYLIKTRGQQVTLSCSPISGHRSVSWYQQTPGQGLQFLFEYFSETQRNKGNFPGRFSGRQFSNSRSEMNVSTLELGDSALYLCASNLGGIYNEQFFGPGTRLTVL.

This chain's CDR3 is CASSATSGRNTGELFF. The CDR3 DNA reads TGTGCCAGCAGTGCCACTAGCGGGAGAAACACCGGGGAGCTGTTTTTT. The gene calls are TRBV2 and TRBJ2-2, with 11 positions matching TRBD2. Losses at the gene ends were 4 bases for V and 2 bases for J; bases not matched to a gene: 3. This CDR3 has 16 amino acids. Germline V gene data show CDR1 as SNHLY and CDR2 as FYNNEI.

The chain is built from TRBV15 and TRBJ2-7; 9 positions match TRBD2. V lost 3 bases to trimming and J lost 3 bases; unmatched junction nucleotides: 6. CDR3 length: 15 amino acids. Germline CDR1 reads LNHNV; CDR2 reads YYDKDF (reference sequence). The CDR3 protein is CATSRGSGRRYEQYF. As DNA, the CDR3 is TGTGCCACCAGCAGGGGTAGCGGGAGACGCTACGAGCAGTACTTC.

This chain links TRBV28 with TRBJ2-7; 7 positions match TRBD2. V lost 2 bases, J lost 3 bases, and 10 bases stayed unmatched. CDR3 length: 16 amino acids. Germline V gene lookup returns CDR1 MDHEN and CDR2 SYDVKM. The CDR3 DNA reads TGTGCCAGCAGTTTACCCTTAGGTAGCGGGCACTACGAGCAGTACTTC. It encodes CASSLPLGSGHYEQYF.

The chain recombines TRBV2 with TRBJ2-3, with D uncertain. Looked up from germline, CDR1 is SNHLY and CDR2 is FYNNEI. This CDR3 has 14 amino acids. V lost 6 bases and J lost 1, with 11 bases in between. The CDR3 spells CASRDVSGTDTQYF. The CDR3, as DNA: TGTGCCAGCAGGGACGTAAGTGGCACAGATACGCAGTATTTT. The full variable domain, in which reference TRBV2 and TRBJ2-3 provide the parts outside the CDR3, is EPEVTQTPSHQVTQMGQEVILRCVPISNHLYFYWYRQILGQKVEFLVSFYNNEISEKSEIFDDQFSVERPDGSNFTLKIRSTKLEDSAMYFCASRDVSGTDTQYFGPGTRLTVL.

This clone was counted only a few times. The rearrangement links TRBV27 to TRBJ1-2, with 7 bases identical to TRBD1. Germline V CDR1 and CDR2: MNHEY, SMNVEV (reference sequence). Trimming at V came to 3 bases and at J to 7 bases, leaving 11 bases not matched to a gene. The CDR3 contains 15 residues. The CDR3, as DNA: TGTGCCAGCAGTTTCGGCCCCGACAGGGTCCTTGGCTACACCTTC. The encoded protein is CASSFGPDRVLGYTF.

The chain links TRBV19 to TRBJ2-7; D could derive from TRBD1 or TRBD2 (7 bases each). In germline, CDR1 is LNHDA, CDR2 SQIVND (reference sequence). The V end was cut by 6 bases, the J end by 4 bases, with 19 bases between. The CDR3 consists of 15 residues. The CDR3 bases are TGTGCCAGTAGCAGGGGGGGCCCGAGTCCTTACGAGCAGTACTTC. Protein: CASSRGGPSPYEQYF. Variable domain in full (rest from reference TRBV19 and TRBJ2-7): DGGITQSPKYLFRKEGQNVTLSCEQNLNHDAMYWYRQDPGQGLRLIYYSQIVNDFQKGDIAEGYSVSREKKESFPLTVTSAQKNPTAFYLCASSRGGPSPYEQYFGPGTRLTVT.

This chain joins TRBV6-5 and TRBJ2-3; D possibly corresponds to TRBD2 (6 bases). The CDR3 runs 15 residues. CDR1 is MNHEY, CDR2 SVGAGI, per germline. Trimming cost V 4 bases and J 4 bases, with 15 bases left between them. CDR3: CASSSGESAPDTQYF. The CDR3 nucleotides are TGTGCCAGCAGTTCGGGGGAGAGCGCTCCAGATACGCAGTATTTT.